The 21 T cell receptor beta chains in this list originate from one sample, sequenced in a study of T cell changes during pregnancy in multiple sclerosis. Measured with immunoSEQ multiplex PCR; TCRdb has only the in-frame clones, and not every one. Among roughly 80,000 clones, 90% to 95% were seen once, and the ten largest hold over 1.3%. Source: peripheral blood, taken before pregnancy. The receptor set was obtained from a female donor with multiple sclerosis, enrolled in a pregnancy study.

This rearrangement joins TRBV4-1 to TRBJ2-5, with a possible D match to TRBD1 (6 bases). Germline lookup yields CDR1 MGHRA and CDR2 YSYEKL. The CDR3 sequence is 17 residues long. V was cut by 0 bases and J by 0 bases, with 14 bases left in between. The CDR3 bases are TGCGCCAGCAGCCAAGATCAGGGGACACAATACCAAGAGACCCAGTACTTC. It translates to CASSQDQGTQYQETQYF.

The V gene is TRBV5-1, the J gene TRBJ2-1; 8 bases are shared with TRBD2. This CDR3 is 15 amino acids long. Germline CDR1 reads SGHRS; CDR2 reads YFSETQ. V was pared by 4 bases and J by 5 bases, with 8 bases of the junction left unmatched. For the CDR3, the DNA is TGCGCCAGCAGCATGACAGCGGGGGTGAACAATGAGCAGTTCTTC. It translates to CASSMTAGVNNEQFF.

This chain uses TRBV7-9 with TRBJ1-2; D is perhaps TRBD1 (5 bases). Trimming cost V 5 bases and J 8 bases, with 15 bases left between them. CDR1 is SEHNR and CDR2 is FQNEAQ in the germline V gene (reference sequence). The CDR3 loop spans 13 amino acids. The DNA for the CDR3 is TGTGCCAGCAGCCTGCCAGGGTCAGGAGGCTACACCTTC. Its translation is CASSLPGSGGYTF.

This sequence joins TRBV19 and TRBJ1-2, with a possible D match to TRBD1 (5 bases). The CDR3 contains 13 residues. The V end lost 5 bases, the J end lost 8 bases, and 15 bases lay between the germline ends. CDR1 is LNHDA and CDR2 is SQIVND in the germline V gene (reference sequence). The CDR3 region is CASSPLGGRGYTF. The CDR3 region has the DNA TGTGCCAGTAGTCCCCTGGGGGGACGCGGCTACACCTTC.

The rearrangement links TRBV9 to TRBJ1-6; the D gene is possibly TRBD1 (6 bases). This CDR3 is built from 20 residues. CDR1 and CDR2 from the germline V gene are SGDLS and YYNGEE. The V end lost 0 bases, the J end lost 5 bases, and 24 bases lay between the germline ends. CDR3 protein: CASSVEGFGQNYPDNSPLHF. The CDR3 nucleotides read TGTGCCAGCAGCGTAGAAGGCTTTGGACAGAACTATCCGGATAATTCACCCCTCCACTTT.

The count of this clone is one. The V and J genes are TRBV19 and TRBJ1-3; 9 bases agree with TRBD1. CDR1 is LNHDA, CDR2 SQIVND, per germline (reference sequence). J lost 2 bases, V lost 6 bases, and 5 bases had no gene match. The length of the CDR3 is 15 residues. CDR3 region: CASSPGTGPGNTIYF. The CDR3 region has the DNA TGTGCCAGTAGCCCAGGGACAGGGCCTGGAAACACCATATATTTT.

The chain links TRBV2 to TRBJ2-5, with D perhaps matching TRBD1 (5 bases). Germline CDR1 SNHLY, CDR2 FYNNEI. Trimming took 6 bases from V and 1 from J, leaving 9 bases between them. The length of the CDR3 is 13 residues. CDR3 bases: TGTGCCAGCAGAGGTCAGGGCCAAGAGACCCAGTACTTC. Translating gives CASRGQGQETQYF.

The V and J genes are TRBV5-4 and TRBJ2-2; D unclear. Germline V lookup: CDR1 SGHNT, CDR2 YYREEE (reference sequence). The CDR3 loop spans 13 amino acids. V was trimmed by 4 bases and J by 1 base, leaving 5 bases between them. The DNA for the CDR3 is TGTGCCAGCAGCCGCAGGAACACCGGGGAGCTGTTTTTT. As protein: CASSRRNTGELFF.

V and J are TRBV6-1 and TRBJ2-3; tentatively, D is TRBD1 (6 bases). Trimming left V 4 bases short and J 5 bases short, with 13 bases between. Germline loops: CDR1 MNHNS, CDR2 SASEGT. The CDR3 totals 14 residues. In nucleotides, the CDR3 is TGTGCCAGCAGTGGTTCAGGGGTGGGAGATACGCAGTATTTT. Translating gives CASSGSGVGDTQYF.

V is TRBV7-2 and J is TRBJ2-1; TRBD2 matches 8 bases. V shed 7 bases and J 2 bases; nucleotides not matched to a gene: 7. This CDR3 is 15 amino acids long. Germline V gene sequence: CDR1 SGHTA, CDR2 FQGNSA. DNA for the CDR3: TGTGCCAGCACCATCGGGGGGGGAGCCTACAATGAGCAGTTCTTC. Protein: CASTIGGGAYNEQFF.

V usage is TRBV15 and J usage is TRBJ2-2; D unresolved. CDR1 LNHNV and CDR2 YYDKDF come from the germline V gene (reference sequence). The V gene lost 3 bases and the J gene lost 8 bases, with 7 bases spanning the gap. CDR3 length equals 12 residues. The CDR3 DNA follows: TGTGCCACCAGCAGGGCATCAGGGGAGCTGTTTTTT. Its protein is CATSRASGELFF.

CDR3 protein: CASSYRENYGYTF. The CDR3 DNA reads TGTGCCAGCAGTTACAGGGAGAACTATGGCTACACCTTC. The chain combines TRBV6-5 with TRBJ1-2, with unresolved D. CDR3 length equals 13 residues. The V end lost 2 bases, the J end lost 2 bases, and 6 bases lay between the germline ends. Germline-derived CDR1 and CDR2 are MNHEY and SVGAGI.

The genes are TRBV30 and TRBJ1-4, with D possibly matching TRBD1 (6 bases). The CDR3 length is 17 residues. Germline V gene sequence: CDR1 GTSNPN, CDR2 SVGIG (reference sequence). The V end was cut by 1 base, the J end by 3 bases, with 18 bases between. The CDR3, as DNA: TGTGCCTGGAGTGGTCTGAAGGGGACATTGTCTAATGAAAAACTGTTTTTT. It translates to CAWSGLKGTLSNEKLFF.

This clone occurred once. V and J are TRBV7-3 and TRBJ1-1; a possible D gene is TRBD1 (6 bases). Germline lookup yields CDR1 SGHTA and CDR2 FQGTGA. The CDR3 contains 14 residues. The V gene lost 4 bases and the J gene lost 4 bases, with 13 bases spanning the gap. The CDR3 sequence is CASSSRTDGTEAFF. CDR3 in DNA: TGTGCCAGCAGCTCCCGGACAGACGGCACTGAAGCTTTCTTT.

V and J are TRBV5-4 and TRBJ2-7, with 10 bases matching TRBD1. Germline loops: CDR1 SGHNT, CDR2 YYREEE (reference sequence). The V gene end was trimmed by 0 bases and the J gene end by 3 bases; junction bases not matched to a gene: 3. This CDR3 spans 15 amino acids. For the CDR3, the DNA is TGTGCCAGCAGCTTGGCCGGGACAGGGGTCTACGAGCAGTACTTC. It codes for CASSLAGTGVYEQYF.

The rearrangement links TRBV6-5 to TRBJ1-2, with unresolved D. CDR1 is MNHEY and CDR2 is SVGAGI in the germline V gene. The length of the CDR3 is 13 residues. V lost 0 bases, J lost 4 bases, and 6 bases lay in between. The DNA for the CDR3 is TGTGCCAGCAGTTACTCAGAGGGCTATGGCTACACCTTC. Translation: CASSYSEGYGYTF.

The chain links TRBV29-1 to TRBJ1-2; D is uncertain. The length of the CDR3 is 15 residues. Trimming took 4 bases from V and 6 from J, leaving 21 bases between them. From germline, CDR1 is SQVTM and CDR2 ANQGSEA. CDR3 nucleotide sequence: TGCAGCGTTGTAGACCCAGCGGGATATTATGATGGCTACACCTTC. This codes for CSVVDPAGYYDGYTF.

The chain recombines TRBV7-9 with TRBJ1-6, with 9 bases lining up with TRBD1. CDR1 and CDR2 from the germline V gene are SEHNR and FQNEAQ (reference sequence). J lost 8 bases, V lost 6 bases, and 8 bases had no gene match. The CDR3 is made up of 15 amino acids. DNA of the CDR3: TGTGCCAGCAGTTGGACAGGGGCGAGCGATTCACCCCTCCACTTT. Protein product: CASSWTGASDSPLHF. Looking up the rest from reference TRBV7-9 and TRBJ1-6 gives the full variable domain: DTGVSQNPRHKITKRGQNVTFRCDPISEHNRLYWYRQTLGQGPEFLTYFQNEAQLEKSRLLSDRFSAERPKGSFSTLEIQRTEQGDSAMYLCASSWTGASDSPLHFGNGTRLTVT.

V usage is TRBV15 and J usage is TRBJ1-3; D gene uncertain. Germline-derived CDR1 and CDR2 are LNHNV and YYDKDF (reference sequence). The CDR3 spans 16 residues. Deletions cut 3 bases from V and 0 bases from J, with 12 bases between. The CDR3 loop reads CATSSGPTVSGNTIYF. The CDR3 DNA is TGTGCCACCAGCAGCGGCCCAACAGTCTCTGGAAACACCATATATTTT.

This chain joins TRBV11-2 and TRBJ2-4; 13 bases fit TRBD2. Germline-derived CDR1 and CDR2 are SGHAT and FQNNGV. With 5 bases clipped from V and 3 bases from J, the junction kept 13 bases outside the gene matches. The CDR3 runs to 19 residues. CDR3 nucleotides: TGTGCCAGCAGCCTGAGGGGGGGACTAGCGGGGTGGGGCAAAAACATTCAGTACTTC. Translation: CASSLRGGLAGWGKNIQYF.

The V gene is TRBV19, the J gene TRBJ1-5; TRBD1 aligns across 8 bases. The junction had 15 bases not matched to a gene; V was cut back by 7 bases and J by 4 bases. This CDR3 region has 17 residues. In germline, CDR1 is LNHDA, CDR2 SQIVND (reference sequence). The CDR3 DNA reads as TGTGCCAGTAAGGAGACAGGGGAAGGTCTACGGAATCAGCCCCAGCATTTT. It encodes CASKETGEGLRNQPQHF.